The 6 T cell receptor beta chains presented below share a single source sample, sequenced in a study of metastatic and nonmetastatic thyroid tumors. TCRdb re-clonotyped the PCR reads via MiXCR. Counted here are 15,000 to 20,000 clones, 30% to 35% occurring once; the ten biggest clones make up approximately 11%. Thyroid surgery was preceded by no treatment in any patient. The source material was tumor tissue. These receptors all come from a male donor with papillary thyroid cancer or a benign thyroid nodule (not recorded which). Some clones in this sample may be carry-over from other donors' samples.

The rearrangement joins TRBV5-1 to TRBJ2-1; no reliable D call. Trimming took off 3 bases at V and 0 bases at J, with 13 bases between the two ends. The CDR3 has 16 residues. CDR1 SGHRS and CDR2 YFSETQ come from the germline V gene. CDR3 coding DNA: TGCGCCAGCAGCTCCCTAAGTGGTAGCTCCTACAATGAGCAGTTCTTC. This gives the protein CASSSLSGSSYNEQFF.

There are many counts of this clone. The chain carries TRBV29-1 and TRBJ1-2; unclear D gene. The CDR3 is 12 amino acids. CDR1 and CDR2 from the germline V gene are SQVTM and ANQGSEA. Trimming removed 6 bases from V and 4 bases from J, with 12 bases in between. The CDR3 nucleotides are TGCAGCGTCGGATACATGGGCTATGGCTACACCTTC. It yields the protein CSVGYMGYGYTF.

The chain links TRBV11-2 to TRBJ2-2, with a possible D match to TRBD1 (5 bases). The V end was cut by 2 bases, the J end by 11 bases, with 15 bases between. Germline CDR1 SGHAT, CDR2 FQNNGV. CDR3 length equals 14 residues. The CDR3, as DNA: TGTGCCAGCAGCTTATACTACCCGGACACCGAGCTGTTTTTT. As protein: CASSLYYPDTELFF.

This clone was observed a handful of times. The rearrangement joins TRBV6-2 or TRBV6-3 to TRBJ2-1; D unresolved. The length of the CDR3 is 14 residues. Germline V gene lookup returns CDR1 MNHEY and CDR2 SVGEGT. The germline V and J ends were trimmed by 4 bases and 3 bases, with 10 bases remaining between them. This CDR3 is CASSSGLNYNEQFF. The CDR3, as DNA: TGTGCCAGCAGTTCCGGGTTGAACTACAATGAGCAGTTCTTC.

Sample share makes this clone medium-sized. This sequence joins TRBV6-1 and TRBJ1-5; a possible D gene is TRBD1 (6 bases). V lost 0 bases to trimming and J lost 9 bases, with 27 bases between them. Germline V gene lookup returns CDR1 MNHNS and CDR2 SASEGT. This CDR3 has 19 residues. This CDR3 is CASSEAGGPRDIRSPPQHF. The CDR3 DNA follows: TGTGCCAGCAGTGAAGCTGGGGGGCCCCGGGACATAAGGTCTCCGCCCCAGCATTTT.

The CDR3 here is CASSEGWWGKQGLRSFF. Here the CDR3 DNA reads TGTGCCAGCAGTGAAGGGTGGTGGGGGAAGCAGGGCCTGAGATCTTTCTTT. The chain is built from TRBV2 and TRBJ1-1; D is possibly TRBD1 (5 bases). The CDR3 has 17 amino acids. Between the trimmed V and J ends, which lost 1 base and 12 bases, there was a span of 27 bases. Germline-derived CDR1 and CDR2 are SNHLY and FYNNEI.